Below are 24 T cell receptor beta chains sequenced from a single sample in a study of T cells after yellow fever vaccination. In TCRdb, the 5' RACE reads were re-called with MiXCR into one record per CDR3 protein. This sample has about 320,000 distinct CDR3 sequences, with around 11% found just once. The specimen comprised CD4+ T cells sorted from PBMCs, sampled 45 days after the yellow fever booster vaccination. These receptors all come from a man younger than 35 who received the YFV17D yellow fever vaccine.

The CDR3 spells CSARDSGRLNTEAFF. In DNA form, the CDR3 reads TGCAGTGCTAGAGATTCAGGGAGGTTGAACACTGAAGCTTTCTTT. This chain joins TRBV20-1 and TRBJ1-1; TRBD1 is a possible D gene (5 bases). The germline V and J ends were trimmed by 0 bases and 0 bases, with 11 bases remaining between them. CDR3 length: 15 residues. CDR1 is DFQATT and CDR2 is SNEGSKA in the germline V gene (reference sequence).

V and J are TRBV7-9 and TRBJ2-2, with D tentatively TRBD1 (5 bases). CDR3 size: 15 residues. Germline V gene sequence: CDR1 SEHNR, CDR2 FQNEAQ (reference sequence). V shed 6 bases and J shed 2 bases, with 13 bases lying between them. In nucleotides, the CDR3 is TGTGCCAGCAGGGCAGGGCCCCCCAACACCGGGGAGCTGTTTTTT. The encoded protein is CASRAGPPNTGELFF. The full variable domain, completed using reference TRBV7-9 and TRBJ2-2, is DTGVSQNPRHKITKRGQNVTFRCDPISEHNRLYWYRQTLGQGPEFLTYFQNEAQLEKSRLLSDRFSAERPKGSFSTLEIQRTEQGDSAMYLCASRAGPPNTGELFFGEGSRLTVL.

The rearrangement links TRBV10-1 to TRBJ2-7; 7 bases fit TRBD2. CDR1 WNHNN and CDR2 SYGVQD come from the germline V gene (reference sequence). Trimming cost V 2 bases and J 5 bases; bases outside gene matches: 3. The CDR3 has 13 residues. CDR3 in amino acids: CASSEAGRDEQYF. CDR3 sequence (DNA): TGCGCCAGCAGTGAGGCTGGGAGGGACGAGCAGTACTTC.

This clonotype was seen repeatedly, ten times or more. The CDR3 protein is CASSFIVSTDTQYF. The CDR3 nucleotides are TGTGCCAGCAGCTTCATTGTCAGCACAGATACGCAGTATTTT. This chain links TRBV7-2 with TRBJ2-3; D unresolved. The CDR3 consists of 14 residues. V lost 3 bases to trimming and J lost 0 bases, with 7 bases between them. Germline loops: CDR1 SGHTA, CDR2 FQGNSA.

This clonotype occurred a few times. V is TRBV7-9 and J is TRBJ1-6, with a weak D call TRBD1 (5 bases). The CDR3 consists of 15 residues. V was cut by 4 bases and J by 7 bases, with 14 bases left in between. The germline V gene has CDR1 SEHNR and CDR2 FQNEAQ (reference sequence). CDR3 protein: CASSSLTGGNSPLHF. In nucleotides, the CDR3 is TGTGCCAGCAGCTCCCTTACGGGGGGGAATTCACCCCTCCACTTT.

There are a few counts of this clonotype. The chain employs TRBV12-3 or TRBV12-4 and TRBJ2-1; TRBD2 matches 8 bases. V dropped 2 bases and J dropped 6; count of bases not matched to a gene: 3. The CDR3 length is 14 residues. This CDR3 reads CASSLRAGANEQFF. The CDR3 DNA reads as TGTGCCAGCAGTTTAAGAGCGGGGGCCAATGAGCAGTTCTTC.

The chain couples TRBV20-1 to TRBJ1-4; D is ambiguous. CDR1 DFQATT and CDR2 SNEGSKA come from the germline V gene (reference sequence). V lost 7 bases, J lost 5 bases, and 14 bases lay in between. The CDR3 runs to 13 residues. The CDR3 nucleotides are TGCAGTGGGTTGAGCGGTGGGAATGAAAAACTGTTTTTT. It translates to CSGLSGGNEKLFF.

This clonotype turned up a few times. V usage is TRBV7-2 and J usage is TRBJ2-1; D remains ambiguous. V was shortened by 3 bases and J by 0 bases, with 15 bases between the two germline ends. This CDR3 has 17 amino acids. Germline V gene lookup returns CDR1 SGHTA and CDR2 FQGNSA. CDR3 loop: CASSLVFWTDSYNEQFF. CDR3 in DNA: TGTGCCAGCAGCTTGGTTTTTTGGACGGACTCCTACAATGAGCAGTTCTTC.

In its sample, this clonotype was seen a few times. This sequence joins TRBV6-1 and TRBJ2-1; D gene unclear. Germline V gives CDR1 MNHNS, CDR2 SASEGT. V was shortened by 4 bases and J by 6 bases, with 13 bases between the two germline ends. The CDR3 extends over 14 amino acids. As DNA, the CDR3 is TGTGCCAGCAGTGCCCACGTAAAGGGCAATGAGCAGTTCTTC. Its translation: CASSAHVKGNEQFF.

V gene TRBV30 combines with J gene TRBJ2-5; D may match TRBD1 or TRBD2 (6 bases each). Germline loops: CDR1 GTSNPN, CDR2 SVGIG (reference sequence). This CDR3 contains 18 residues. Trimming removed 3 bases at V and 3 bases at J, with 26 bases between. CDR3 nucleotides: TGTGCCTGGAGGGATGGGGGGCGCGGAGGTCCCTTAAAAGAGACCCAGTACTTC. It encodes CAWRDGGRGGPLKETQYF.

This clonotype was seen a few times. V gene TRBV12-3 or TRBV12-4 combines with J gene TRBJ1-6, with D maybe TRBD1 (5 bases). The CDR3 spans 18 residues. V was clipped by 5 bases and J by 0 bases, with 17 bases between them. The CDR3 reads CASSGGSGGSSYNSPLHF. The CDR3 region has the DNA TGTGCCAGCAGTGGGGGTTCGGGGGGGAGCTCCTATAATTCACCCCTCCACTTT.

This clonotype was detected a few times. The V and J genes are TRBV4-2 and TRBJ1-2; a possible D gene is TRBD1 (5 bases). This CDR3 is 14 amino acids long. V was trimmed by 3 bases and J by 3 bases, leaving 11 bases between them. Germline V CDR1 and CDR2: LGHNA, YNFKEQ. The CDR3 DNA follows: TGTGCCAGCAGCCAGCTGACAGTCGACTATGGCTACACCTTC. This gives the protein CASSQLTVDYGYTF.

This clonotype was detected only a few times. The V gene is TRBV19, the J gene TRBJ1-1; no clear D gene. Deletions cut 3 bases from V and 1 base from J, with 15 bases between. The germline gives CDR1 LNHDA, CDR2 SQIVND (reference sequence). CDR3 length equals 16 residues. Here the CDR3 DNA reads TGTGCCAGTAGTATGCAGGTGACCTCACCGAACACTGAAGCTTTCTTT. Its protein is CASSMQVTSPNTEAFF. Complete variable domain (other parts from reference TRBV19 and TRBJ1-1): DGGITQSPKYLFRKEGQNVTLSCEQNLNHDAMYWYRQDPGQGLRLIYYSQIVNDFQKGDIAEGYSVSREKKESFPLTVTSAQKNPTAFYLCASSMQVTSPNTEAFFGQGTRLTVV.

This clonotype was counted ten times or more. This chain links TRBV5-1 with TRBJ2-5, with D possibly matching TRBD2 (5 bases). V was clipped by 6 bases and J by 4 bases, with 10 bases between them. Germline V lookup: CDR1 SGHRS, CDR2 YFSETQ. The CDR3 loop spans 12 amino acids. The CDR3 DNA follows: TGCGCCAGCACCCTTGAGGGAGAGACCCAGTACTTC. Encoded protein: CASTLEGETQYF.

The CDR3 loop reads CASSQVTGGGTEAFF. DNA for the CDR3: TGTGCCAGCAGCCAAGTCACAGGAGGGGGCACTGAAGCTTTCTTT. The rearrangement uses TRBV4-2 and TRBJ1-1; possibly TRBD1 for D (6 bases). Trimming shortened V by 1 base and J by 4 bases, and 13 bases separated the two germline ends. Germline CDR1 reads LGHNA; CDR2 reads YNFKEQ. The CDR3 is 15 residues long.

The V and J genes are TRBV12-3 or TRBV12-4 and TRBJ2-7; 7 bases map to TRBD1. This CDR3 region has 12 residues. V was pared by 10 bases and J by 5 bases, with 8 bases of the junction left unmatched. The CDR3 DNA is TGTGCCATATCGGCAGGGGGTGACGAGCAGTACTTC. Translating gives CAISAGGDEQYF.

This clonotype has just a few counts. The chain employs TRBV6-5 and TRBJ1-2; TRBD1 agrees at 8 bases. CDR3 length: 16 residues. Germline trimming cut 5 bases from V and 3 bases from J; bases unmatched to any gene: 11. In germline, CDR1 is MNHEY, CDR2 SVGAGI. This CDR3 reads CASSHQGARQDYGYTF. The CDR3 nucleotides read TGTGCCAGCAGTCATCAGGGGGCGCGGCAAGACTATGGCTACACCTTC.

The gene calls are TRBV7-9 and TRBJ1-1, with a weak D call TRBD1 (5 bases). Germline V gene sequence: CDR1 SEHNR, CDR2 FQNEAQ (reference sequence). Trimming pared 6 bases from V and 1 base from J, leaving 15 bases between. The CDR3 runs to 15 residues. CDR3 residues: CASSSHPTENTEAFF. CDR3 in DNA: TGTGCCAGCAGTTCGCACCCGACAGAGAACACTGAAGCTTTCTTT.

This clonotype has only a few counts. This chain links TRBV20-1 with TRBJ1-6; D is possibly TRBD1 (5 bases). CDR3 length: 17 residues. Germline V gene sequence: CDR1 DFQATT, CDR2 SNEGSKA (reference sequence). DNA of the CDR3: TGCAGCTCCGTTGAAAGGGGCGGGTTGAACTATAATTCACCCCTCCACTTT. This codes for CSSVERGGLNYNSPLHF.

This clonotype was recorded at least ten times. J is TRBJ2-7 and V is TRBV7-9; D perhaps matches TRBD2 (7 bases). This CDR3 comprises 14 residues. Trimming removed 5 bases at V and 6 bases at J, with 17 bases between. Germline assignment: CDR1 SEHNR and CDR2 FQNEAQ (reference sequence). The CDR3 bases are TGTGCCAGCAGCCTGAGGGGGGGGCTTGGCGAGCAGTACTTC. This sequence encodes CASSLRGGLGEQYF.

This clonotype has more than one count but fewer than ten. The chain uses TRBV20-1 and TRBJ2-5, with D unclear. Germline loops: CDR1 DFQATT, CDR2 SNEGSKA (reference sequence). The CDR3 covers 12 residues. The V end was cut by 2 bases, the J end by 9 bases, with 13 bases between. The DNA of the CDR3 is TGCAGTGCTAGATACTTACCCCGGGCCCAGTACTTC. It codes for CSARYLPRAQYF.

This clonotype was seen ten or more times. This chain connects TRBV7-2 to TRBJ2-3; D is uncertain. The CDR3 is 14 amino acids. The V and J ends lost 4 bases and 0 bases respectively, with 8 bases between them. The germline gives CDR1 SGHTA, CDR2 FQGNSA. The CDR3 reads CASSSATSTDTQYF. In DNA, the CDR3 is TGTGCCAGCAGCTCAGCCACTAGCACAGATACGCAGTATTTT.

The chain links TRBV16 to TRBJ1-5; no reliable D call. V shed 0 bases and J shed 9 bases, with 6 bases lying between them. This CDR3 contains 12 residues. Germline CDR1 and CDR2: KGHSY and FQNENV. The CDR3 reads CASSQSLSPQHF. The DNA of the CDR3 is TGTGCCAGCAGCCAATCCCTGTCGCCCCAGCATTTT.

This clonotype was detected only a few times. The chain recombines TRBV28 with TRBJ2-4; no firm D call. The CDR3 runs to 11 residues. V was cut by 2 bases and J by 8 bases, with 4 bases left in between. The germline V gene encodes CDR1 MDHEN and CDR2 SYDVKM. This CDR3 is CASSLSYIQYF. CDR3 nucleotide sequence: TGTGCCAGCAGTTTAAGTTACATTCAGTACTTC. Using reference TRBV28 and TRBJ2-4 for the parts outside the CDR3, the full variable domain is DVKVTQSSRYLVKRTGEKVFLECVQDMDHENMFWYRQDPGLGLRLIYFSYDVKMKEKGDIPEGYSVSREKKERFSLILESASTNQTSMYLCASSLSYIQYFGAGTRLSVL.